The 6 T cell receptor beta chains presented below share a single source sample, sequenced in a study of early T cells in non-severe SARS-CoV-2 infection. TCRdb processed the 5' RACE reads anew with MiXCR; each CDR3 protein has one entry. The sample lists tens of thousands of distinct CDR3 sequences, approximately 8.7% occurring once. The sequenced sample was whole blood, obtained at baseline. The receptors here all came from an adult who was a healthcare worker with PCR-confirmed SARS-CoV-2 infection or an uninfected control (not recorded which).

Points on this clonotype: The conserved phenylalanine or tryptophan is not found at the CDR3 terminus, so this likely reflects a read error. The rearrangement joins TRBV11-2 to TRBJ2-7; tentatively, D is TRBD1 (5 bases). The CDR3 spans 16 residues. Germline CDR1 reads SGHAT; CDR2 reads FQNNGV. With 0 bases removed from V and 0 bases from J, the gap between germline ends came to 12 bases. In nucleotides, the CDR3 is TGTGCCAGCAGCTTAGATCTGGCAGGGCGCTCCTACGAGCAGTACCTC. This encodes CASSLDLAGRSYEQYL.

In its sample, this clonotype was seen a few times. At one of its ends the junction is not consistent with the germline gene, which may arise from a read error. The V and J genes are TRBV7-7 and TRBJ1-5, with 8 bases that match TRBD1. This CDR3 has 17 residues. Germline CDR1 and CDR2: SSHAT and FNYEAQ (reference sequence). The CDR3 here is CASSRRQGFNSNQPQHF. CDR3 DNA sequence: TGTGCTAGCAGCCGCCGACAGGGGTTTAATAGCAATCAGCCCCAGCATTTT.

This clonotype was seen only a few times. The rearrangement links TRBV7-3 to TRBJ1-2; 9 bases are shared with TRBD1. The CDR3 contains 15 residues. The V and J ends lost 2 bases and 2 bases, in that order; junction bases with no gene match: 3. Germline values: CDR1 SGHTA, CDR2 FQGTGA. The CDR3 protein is CASSLFGTGNYGYTF. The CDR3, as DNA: TGTGCCAGCAGCTTATTCGGGACAGGGAACTATGGCTACACCTTC.

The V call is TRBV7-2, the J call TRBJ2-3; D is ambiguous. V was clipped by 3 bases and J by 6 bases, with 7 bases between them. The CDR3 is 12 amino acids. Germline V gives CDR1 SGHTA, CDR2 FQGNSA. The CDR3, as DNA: TGTGCCAGCAGCTTTCGTGGCGATACGCAGTATTTT. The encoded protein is CASSFRGDTQYF.

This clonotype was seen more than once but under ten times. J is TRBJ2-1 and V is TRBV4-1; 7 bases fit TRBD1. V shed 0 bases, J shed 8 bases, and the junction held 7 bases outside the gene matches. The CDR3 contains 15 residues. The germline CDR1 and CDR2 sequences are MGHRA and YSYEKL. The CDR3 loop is CASSQERTGRDEQFF. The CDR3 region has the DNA TGCGCCAGCAGCCAAGAGCGGACAGGTCGGGATGAGCAGTTCTTC.

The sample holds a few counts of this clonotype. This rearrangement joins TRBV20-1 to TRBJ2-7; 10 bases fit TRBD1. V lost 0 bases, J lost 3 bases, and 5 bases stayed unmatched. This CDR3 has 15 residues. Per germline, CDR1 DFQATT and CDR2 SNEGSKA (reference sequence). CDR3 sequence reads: CSARDSGQGNYEQYF. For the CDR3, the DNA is TGCAGTGCTAGAGACTCGGGACAGGGGAACTACGAGCAGTACTTC.